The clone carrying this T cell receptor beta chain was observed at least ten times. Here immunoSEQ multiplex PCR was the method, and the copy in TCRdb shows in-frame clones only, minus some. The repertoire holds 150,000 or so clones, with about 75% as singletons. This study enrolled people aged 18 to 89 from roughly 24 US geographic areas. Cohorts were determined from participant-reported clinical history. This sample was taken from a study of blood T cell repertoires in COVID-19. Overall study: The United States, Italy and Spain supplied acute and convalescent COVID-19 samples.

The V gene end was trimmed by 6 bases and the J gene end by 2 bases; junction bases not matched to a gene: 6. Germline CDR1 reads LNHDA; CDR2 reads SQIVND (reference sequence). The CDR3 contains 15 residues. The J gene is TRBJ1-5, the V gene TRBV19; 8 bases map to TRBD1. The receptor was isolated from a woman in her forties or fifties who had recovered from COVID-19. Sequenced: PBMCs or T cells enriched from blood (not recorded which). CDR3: CASSRQGKGNQPQHF. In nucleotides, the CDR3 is TGTGCCAGTAGCCGACAGGGGAAGGGCAATCAGCCCCAGCATTTT.